The clone carrying this TCR beta chain was seen a handful of times. What it binds is not known. The sample belongs to a study of response to subunit inactivated influenza vaccine. Germline V lookup: CDR1 ENHRY, CDR2 SYGVKD. V was shortened by 4 bases and J by 4 bases, with 8 bases between the two germline ends. CDR3 size: 12 residues. Overall study findings and caveats: Researchers suggested that each seasonal influenza vaccination recruits few new T cells.

Via MiXCR, TCRdb re-called the RT-PCR reads, giving one row per CDR3 protein. The sample includes 450,000 to 600,000 distinct CDR3 sequences, approximately 16% of them seen just once. The starting material was CD4+ T cells sorted from PBMCs, obtained roughly 24 months after vaccination. The chain employs TRBV10-3 and TRBJ2-7; D not certain. This receptor was obtained from a man aged 45-69 years who received an inactivated influenza vaccine. CDR3 bases: TGTGCCATCAGTGCCGTAGGGTACGAGCAGTACTTC. Amino acids: CAISAVGYEQYF.